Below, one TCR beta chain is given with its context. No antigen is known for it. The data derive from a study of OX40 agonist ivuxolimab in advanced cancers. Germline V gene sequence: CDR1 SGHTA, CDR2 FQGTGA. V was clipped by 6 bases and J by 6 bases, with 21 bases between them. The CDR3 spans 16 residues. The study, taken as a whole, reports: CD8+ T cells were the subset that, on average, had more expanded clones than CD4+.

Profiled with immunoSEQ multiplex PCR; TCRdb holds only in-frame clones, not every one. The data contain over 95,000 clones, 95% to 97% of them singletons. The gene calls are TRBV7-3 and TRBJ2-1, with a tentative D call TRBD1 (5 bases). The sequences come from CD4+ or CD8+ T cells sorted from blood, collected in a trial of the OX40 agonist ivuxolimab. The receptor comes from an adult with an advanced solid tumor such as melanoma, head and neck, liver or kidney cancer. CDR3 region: CASSLMGRVDPNEQFF. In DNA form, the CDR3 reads TGTGCCAGCAGTCTTATGGGCAGGGTTGATCCCAATGAGCAGTTCTTC.